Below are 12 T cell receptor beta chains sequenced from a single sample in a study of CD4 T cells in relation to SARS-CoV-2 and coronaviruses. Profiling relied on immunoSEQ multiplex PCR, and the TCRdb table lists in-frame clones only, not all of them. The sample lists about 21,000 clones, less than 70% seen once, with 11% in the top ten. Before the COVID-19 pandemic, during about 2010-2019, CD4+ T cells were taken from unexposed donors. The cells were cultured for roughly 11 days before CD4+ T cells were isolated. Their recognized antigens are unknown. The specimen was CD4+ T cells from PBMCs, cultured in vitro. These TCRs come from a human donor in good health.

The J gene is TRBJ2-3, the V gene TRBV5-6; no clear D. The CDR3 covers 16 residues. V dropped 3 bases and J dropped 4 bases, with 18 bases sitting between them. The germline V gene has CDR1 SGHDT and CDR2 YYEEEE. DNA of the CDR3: TGTGCCAGCAGCTCTGCGACGGTCGGGTGGGCAGATACGCAGTATTTT. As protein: CASSSATVGWADTQYF.

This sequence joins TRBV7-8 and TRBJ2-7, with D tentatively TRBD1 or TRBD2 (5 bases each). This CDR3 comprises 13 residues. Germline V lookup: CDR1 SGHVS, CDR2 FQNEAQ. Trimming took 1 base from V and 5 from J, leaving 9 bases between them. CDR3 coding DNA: TGTGCCAGCAGCTTAGGGTGGGGGAACGAGCAGTACTTC. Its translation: CASSLGWGNEQYF.

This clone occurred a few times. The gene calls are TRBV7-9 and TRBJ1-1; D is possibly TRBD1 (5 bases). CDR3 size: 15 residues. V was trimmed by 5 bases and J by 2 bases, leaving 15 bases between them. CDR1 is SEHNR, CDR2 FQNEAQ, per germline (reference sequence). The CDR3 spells CASSAAGTANTEAFF. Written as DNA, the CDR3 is TGTGCCAGCAGCGCTGCCGGGACGGCCAACACTGAAGCTTTCTTT.

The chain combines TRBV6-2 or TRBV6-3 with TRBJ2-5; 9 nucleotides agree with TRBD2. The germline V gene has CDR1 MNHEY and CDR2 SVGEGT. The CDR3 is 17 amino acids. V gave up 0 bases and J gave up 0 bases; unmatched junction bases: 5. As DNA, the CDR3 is TGTGCCAGCAGTTACTCGAGGCTAGCGGGGTACCAAGAGACCCAGTACTTC. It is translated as CASSYSRLAGYQETQYF.

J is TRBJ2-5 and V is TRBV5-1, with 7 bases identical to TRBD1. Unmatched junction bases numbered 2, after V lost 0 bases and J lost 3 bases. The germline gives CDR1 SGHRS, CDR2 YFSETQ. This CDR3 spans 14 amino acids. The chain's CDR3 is CASSLEGGKETQYF. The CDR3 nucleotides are TGCGCCAGCAGCTTGGAAGGGGGCAAAGAGACCCAGTACTTC.

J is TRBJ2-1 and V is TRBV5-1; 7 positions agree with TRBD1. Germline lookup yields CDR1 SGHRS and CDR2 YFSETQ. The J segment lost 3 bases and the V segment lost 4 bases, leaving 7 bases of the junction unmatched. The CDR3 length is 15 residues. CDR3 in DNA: TGCGCCAGCAGCACCGGGACAGTTATCTACAATGAGCAGTTCTTC. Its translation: CASSTGTVIYNEQFF.

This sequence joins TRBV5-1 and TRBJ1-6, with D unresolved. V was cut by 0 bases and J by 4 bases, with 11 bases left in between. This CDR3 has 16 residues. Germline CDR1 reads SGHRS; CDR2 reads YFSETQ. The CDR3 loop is CASSLAGEFYNSPLHF. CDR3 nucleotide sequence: TGCGCCAGCAGCTTGGCGGGAGAATTTTATAATTCACCCCTCCACTTT.

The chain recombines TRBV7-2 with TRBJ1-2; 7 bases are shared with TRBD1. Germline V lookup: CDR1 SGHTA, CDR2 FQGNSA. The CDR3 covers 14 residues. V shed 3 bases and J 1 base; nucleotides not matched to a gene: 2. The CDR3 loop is CASSLGQNNYGYTF. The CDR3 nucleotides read TGTGCCAGCAGCTTGGGACAGAATAACTATGGCTACACCTTC. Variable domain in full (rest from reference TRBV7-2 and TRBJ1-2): GAGVSQSPSNKVTEKGKDVELRCDPISGHTALYWYRQSLGQGLEFLIYFQGNSAPDKSGLPSDRFSAERTGGSVSTLTIQRTQQEDSAVYLCASSLGQNNYGYTFGSGTRLTVV.

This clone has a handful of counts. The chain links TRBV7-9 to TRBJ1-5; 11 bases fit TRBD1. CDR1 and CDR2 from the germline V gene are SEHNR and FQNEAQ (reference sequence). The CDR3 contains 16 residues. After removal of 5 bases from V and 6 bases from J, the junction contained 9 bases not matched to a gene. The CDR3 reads CASSPGQGAHSQPQHF. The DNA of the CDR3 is TGTGCCAGCAGCCCAGGACAGGGGGCGCATTCTCAGCCCCAGCATTTT.

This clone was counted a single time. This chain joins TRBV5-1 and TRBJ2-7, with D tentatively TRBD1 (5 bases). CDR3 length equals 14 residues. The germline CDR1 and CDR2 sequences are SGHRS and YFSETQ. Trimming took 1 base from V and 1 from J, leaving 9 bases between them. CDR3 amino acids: CASSLIDRSYEQYF. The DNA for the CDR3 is TGCGCCAGCAGCTTGATTGACAGATCCTACGAGCAGTACTTC.

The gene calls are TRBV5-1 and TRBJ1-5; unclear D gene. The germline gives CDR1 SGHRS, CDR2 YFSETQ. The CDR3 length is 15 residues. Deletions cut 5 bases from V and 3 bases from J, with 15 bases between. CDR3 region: CASRPGAAFNQPQHF. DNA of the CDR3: TGCGCCAGCAGACCCGGAGCGGCGTTCAATCAGCCCCAGCATTTT.

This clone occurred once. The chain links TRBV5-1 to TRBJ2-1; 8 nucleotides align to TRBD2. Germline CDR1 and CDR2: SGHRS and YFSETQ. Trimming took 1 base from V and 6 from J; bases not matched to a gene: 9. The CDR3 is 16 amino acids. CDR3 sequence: CASSLRPGGEANEQFF. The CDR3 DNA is TGCGCCAGCAGCTTGCGGCCGGGGGGGGAGGCCAATGAGCAGTTCTTC.